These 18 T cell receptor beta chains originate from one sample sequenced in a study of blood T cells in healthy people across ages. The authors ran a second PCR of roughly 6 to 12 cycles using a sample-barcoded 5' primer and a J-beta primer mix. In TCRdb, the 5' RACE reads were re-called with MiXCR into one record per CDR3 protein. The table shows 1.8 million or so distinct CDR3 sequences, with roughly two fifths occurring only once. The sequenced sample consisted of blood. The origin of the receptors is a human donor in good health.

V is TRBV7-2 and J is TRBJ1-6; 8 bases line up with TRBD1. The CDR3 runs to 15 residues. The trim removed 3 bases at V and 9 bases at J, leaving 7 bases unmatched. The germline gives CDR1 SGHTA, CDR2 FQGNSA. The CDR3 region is CASSFVRGLSSPLHF. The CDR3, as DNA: TGTGCCAGCAGCTTTGTCAGGGGGCTGAGTTCACCCCTCCACTTT. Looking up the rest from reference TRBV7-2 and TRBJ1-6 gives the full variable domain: GAGVSQSPSNKVTEKGKDVELRCDPISGHTALYWYRQSLGQGLEFLIYFQGNSAPDKSGLPSDRFSAERTGGSVSTLTIQRTQQEDSAVYLCASSFVRGLSSPLHFGNGTRLTVT.

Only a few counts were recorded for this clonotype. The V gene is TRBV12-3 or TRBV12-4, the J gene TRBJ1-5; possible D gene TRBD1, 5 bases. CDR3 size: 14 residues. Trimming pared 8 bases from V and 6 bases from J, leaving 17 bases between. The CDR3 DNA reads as TGTGCCAGCGCCCGGCGGGGGGACGGTCAGCCCCAGCATTTT. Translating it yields CASARRGDGQPQHF.

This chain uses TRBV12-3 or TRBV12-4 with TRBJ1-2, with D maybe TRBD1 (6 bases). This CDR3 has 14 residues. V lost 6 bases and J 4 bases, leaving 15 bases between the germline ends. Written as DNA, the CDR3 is TGTGCCAGCAGCTGGGACACCAAAATCTATGGCTACACCTTC. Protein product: CASSWDTKIYGYTF.

In nucleotides, the CDR3 is TGCGCCAGCAGCCAAGATTTGGGAGGGGCCCAAGCTAACTATGGCTACACCTTC. Translated, it gives CASSQDLGGAQANYGYTF. This rearrangement joins TRBV4-3 to TRBJ1-2; the D gene is possibly TRBD1 (5 bases). Trimming took 0 bases from V and 0 from J, leaving 17 bases between them. Germline CDR1 is LGHNA and CDR2 is YSLEER. The CDR3 has 18 amino acids.

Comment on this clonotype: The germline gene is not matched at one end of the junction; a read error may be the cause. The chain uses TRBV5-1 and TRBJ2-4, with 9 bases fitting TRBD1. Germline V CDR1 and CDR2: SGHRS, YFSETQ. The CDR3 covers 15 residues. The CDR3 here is CASSPYHGQGNIQYF. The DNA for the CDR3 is TGCGCCAGCAGCCCCTACCACGGACAGGGGAACATCCAGTACTTC.

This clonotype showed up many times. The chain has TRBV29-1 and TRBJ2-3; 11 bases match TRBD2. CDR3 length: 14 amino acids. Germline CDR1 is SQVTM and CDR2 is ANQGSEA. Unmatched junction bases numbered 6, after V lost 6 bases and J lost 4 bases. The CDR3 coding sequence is TGCAGCGTATGGGGACTAGCGGTCTCAGATACGCAGTATTTT. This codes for CSVWGLAVSDTQYF.

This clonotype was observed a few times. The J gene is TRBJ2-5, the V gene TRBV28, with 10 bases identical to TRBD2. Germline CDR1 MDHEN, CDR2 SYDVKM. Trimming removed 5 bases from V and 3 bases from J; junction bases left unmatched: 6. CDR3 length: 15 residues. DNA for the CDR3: TGTGCCAGCAGTCTCCCTCTAGCGGGGGAAGAGACCCAGTACTTC. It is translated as CASSLPLAGEETQYF.

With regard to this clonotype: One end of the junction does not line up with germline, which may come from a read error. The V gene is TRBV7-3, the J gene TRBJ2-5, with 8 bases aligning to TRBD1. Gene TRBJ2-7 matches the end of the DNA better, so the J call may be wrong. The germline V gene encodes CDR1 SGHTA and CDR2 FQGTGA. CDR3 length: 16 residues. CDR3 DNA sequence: TGTGCCAGCATCTTAACCGGGACAGGCCCCATATCCGAGCAGTACTTC. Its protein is CASILTGTGPISEQYF.

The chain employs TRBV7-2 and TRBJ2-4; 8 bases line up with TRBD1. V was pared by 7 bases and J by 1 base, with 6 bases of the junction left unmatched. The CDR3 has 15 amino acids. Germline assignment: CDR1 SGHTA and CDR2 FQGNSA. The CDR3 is CASNLDRAAKNIQYF. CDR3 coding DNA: TGTGCCAGCAACTTGGACAGGGCCGCCAAAAACATTCAGTACTTC.

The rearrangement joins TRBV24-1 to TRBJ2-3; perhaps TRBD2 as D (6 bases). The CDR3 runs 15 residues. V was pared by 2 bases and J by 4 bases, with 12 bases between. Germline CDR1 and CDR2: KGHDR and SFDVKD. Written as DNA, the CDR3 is TGTGCCACCAGTGATTATCGGACTAACGCAGATACGCAGTATTTT. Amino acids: CATSDYRTNADTQYF.

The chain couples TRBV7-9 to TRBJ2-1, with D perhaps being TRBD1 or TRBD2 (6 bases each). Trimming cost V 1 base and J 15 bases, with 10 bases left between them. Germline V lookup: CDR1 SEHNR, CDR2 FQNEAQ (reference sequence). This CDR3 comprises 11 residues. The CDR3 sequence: CASSLEGGRFF. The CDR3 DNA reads TGTGCCAGCAGCTTAGAGGGGGGTCGGTTCTTC.

The CDR3 coding sequence is TGCAGTGCCAGGGACGTCTTTAACTATGGCTACACCTTC. Translated, it gives CSARDVFNYGYTF. The rearrangement uses TRBV20-1 and TRBJ1-2; D is possibly TRBD1 (5 bases). Trimming left V 6 bases short and J 1 base short, with 12 bases between. Germline-derived CDR1 and CDR2 are DFQATT and SNEGSKA (reference sequence). This CDR3 region has 13 residues.

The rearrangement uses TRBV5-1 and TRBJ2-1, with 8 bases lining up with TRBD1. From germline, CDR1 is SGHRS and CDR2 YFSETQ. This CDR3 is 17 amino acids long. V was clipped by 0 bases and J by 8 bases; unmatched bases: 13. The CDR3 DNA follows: TGCGCCAGCAGCTTGGAGGGTATGGGGACAGGTATCCATGAGCAGTTCTTC. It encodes CASSLEGMGTGIHEQFF.

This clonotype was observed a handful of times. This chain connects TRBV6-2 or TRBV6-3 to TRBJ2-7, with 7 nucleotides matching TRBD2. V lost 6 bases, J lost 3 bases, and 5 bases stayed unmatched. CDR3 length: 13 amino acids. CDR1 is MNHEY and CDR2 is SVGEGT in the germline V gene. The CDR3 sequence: CASSPAGFYEQYF. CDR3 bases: TGTGCCAGCAGCCCAGCGGGGTTCTACGAGCAGTACTTC.

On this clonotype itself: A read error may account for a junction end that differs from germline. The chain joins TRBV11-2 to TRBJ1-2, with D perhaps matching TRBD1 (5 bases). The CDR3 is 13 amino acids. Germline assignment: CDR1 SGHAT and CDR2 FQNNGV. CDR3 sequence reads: CTSSPGTAYGYTF. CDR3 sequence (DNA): TGTACCAGCAGCCCCGGGACGGCCTATGGCTACACCTTC.

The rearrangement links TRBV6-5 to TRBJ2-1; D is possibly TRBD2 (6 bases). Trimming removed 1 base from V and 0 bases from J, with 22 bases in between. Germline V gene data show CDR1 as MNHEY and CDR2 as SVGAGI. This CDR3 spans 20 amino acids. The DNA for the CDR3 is TGTGCCAGCAGTTACTGGAAATTACTACCGGGACTCAGCTCCTACAATGAGCAGTTCTTC. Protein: CASSYWKLLPGLSSYNEQFF.

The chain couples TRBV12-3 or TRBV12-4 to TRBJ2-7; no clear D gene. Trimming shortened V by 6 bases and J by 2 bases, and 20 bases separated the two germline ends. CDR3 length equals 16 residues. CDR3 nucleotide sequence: TGTGCCAGCAGCAGATCGGACCGACTCTCAACCTACGAGCAGTACTTC. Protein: CASSRSDRLSTYEQYF.

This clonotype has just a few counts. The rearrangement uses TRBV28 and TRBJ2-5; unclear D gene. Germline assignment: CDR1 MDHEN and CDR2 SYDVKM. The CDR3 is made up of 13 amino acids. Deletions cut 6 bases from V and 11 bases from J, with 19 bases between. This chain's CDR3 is CASSIYSGPEQYF. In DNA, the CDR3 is TGTGCCAGCAGCATCTACTCAGGACCAGAGCAGTACTTC.